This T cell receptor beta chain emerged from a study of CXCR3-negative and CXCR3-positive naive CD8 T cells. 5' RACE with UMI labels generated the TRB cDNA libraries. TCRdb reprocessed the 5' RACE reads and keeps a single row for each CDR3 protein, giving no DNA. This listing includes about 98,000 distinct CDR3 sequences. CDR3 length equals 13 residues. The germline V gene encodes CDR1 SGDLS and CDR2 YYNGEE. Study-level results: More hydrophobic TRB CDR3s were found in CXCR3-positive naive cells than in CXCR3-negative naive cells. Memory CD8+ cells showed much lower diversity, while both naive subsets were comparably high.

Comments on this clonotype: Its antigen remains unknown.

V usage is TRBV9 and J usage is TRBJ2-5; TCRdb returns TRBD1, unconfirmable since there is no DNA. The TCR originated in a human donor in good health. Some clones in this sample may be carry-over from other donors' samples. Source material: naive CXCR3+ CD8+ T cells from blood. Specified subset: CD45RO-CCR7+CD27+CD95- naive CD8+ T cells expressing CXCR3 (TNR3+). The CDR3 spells CASSATRGETQYF.